A single sample gave rise to the 12 T cell receptor beta chains below, sequenced in a study of a mutant IDH1 vaccine in newly diagnosed glioma. The repertoire was sequenced with immunoSEQ multiplex PCR; TCRdb's copy has only in-frame clones and lacks some. The sample contains about 54,000 clones, 80% of which appear only once. These receptors have no known antigen. As for time point: week 23, last vaccination. Vaccine doses each comprised 300 ug of mutant IDH1 20-mer peptide, with topical imiquimod. The sequenced sample was PBMCs, obtained from a glioma patient whose treatment included an IDH1 peptide vaccine. These receptors all come from a man in his forties with glioma.

The gene calls are TRBV18 and TRBJ1-5; D is uncertain. CDR3 length: 15 residues. V lost 4 bases to trimming and J lost 4 bases, with 14 bases between them. Per germline, CDR1 KGHSH and CDR2 LQKENI. The CDR3 region has the DNA TGTGCCAGCTCACTATCTAGAGAGGGTAATCAGCCCCAGCATTTT. Translated: CASSLSREGNQPQHF.

This rearrangement joins TRBV6-5 to TRBJ2-3; D uncertain. Trimming shortened V by 0 bases and J by 1 base, and 8 bases separated the two germline ends. The CDR3 consists of 15 residues. From germline, CDR1 is MNHEY and CDR2 SVGAGI. The CDR3 DNA reads TGTGCCAGCAGTTACTCGAACGGTGGCACAGATACGCAGTATTTT. It specifies CASSYSNGGTDTQYF.

The rearrangement joins TRBV19 to TRBJ2-7, with 7 bases that match TRBD1. V gave up 4 bases and J gave up 0 bases; unmatched junction bases: 3. The CDR3 covers 14 residues. Germline V gene sequence: CDR1 LNHDA, CDR2 SQIVND (reference sequence). The CDR3 protein is CASSTRDSSYEQYF. The CDR3 bases are TGTGCCAGTAGTACCCGGGACAGCTCCTACGAGCAGTACTTC.

The rearrangement joins TRBV2 to TRBJ1-2; D remains unclear. The V end lost 7 bases, the J end lost 4 bases, and 16 bases lay between the germline ends. The CDR3 has 14 amino acids. Per the germline V gene, CDR1 is SNHLY and CDR2 is FYNNEI. CDR3 sequence reads: CASTRGSGLYGYTF. The CDR3, as DNA: TGTGCCAGCACCAGAGGCTCAGGTCTCTATGGCTACACCTTC. Drawing the rest from reference TRBV2 and TRBJ1-2, the complete variable domain is EPEVTQTPSHQVTQMGQEVILRCVPISNHLYFYWYRQILGQKVEFLVSFYNNEISEKSEIFDDQFSVERPDGSNFTLKIRSTKLEDSAMYFCASTRGSGLYGYTFGSGTRLTVV.

The genes are TRBV6-6 and TRBJ1-5; 8 nucleotides agree with TRBD1. The CDR3 covers 16 residues. Germline CDR1 and CDR2: MNHNY and SVGAGI (reference sequence). J gave up 4 bases and V 6 bases, and 11 bases lay outside the gene matches. For the CDR3, the DNA is TGTGCCAGCAGCCCAAACAGGGGGGAGCCAAATCAGCCCCAGCATTTT. Translating gives CASSPNRGEPNQPQHF.

The V gene is TRBV5-1, the J gene TRBJ2-3; 12 nucleotides line up with TRBD2. This CDR3 is built from 17 residues. The junction had 10 bases not matched to a gene; V was cut back by 4 bases and J by 4 bases. Germline V gene data show CDR1 as SGHRS and CDR2 as YFSETQ. CDR3 in amino acids: CASSTPPGLAGSDTQYF. The CDR3 nucleotides are TGCGCCAGCAGCACCCCCCCGGGACTAGCGGGCTCAGATACGCAGTATTTT.

The chain recombines TRBV7-6 with TRBJ1-3; D is unclear. The germline gives CDR1 SGHVS, CDR2 FNYEAQ. V gave up 5 bases and J gave up 4 bases, with 15 bases separating them. The CDR3 extends over 15 amino acids. Here the CDR3 reads CASSKDGGRGNTIYF. The CDR3 coding sequence is TGTGCCAGCAGCAAGGACGGCGGTAGAGGAAACACCATATATTTT.

The chain couples TRBV2 to TRBJ1-2; D remains ambiguous. Germline lookup yields CDR1 SNHLY and CDR2 FYNNEI. This CDR3 has 13 amino acids. The V gene lost 7 bases and the J gene lost 0 bases, with 9 bases spanning the gap. The CDR3 spells CASIRKANYGYTF. CDR3 coding DNA: TGTGCCAGCATCCGTAAGGCTAACTATGGCTACACCTTC.

The chain employs TRBV19 and TRBJ2-2, with 10 nucleotides matching TRBD1. Trimming cost V 1 base and J 6 bases; bases outside gene matches: 2. Germline V gives CDR1 LNHDA, CDR2 SQIVND (reference sequence). The CDR3 totals 15 residues. DNA of the CDR3: TGTGCCAGTAGTATAGGACAGGGGGCTTCCGGGGAGCTGTTTTTT. Its translation is CASSIGQGASGELFF.

This chain uses TRBV29-1 with TRBJ1-3; D is undetermined. This CDR3 has 12 amino acids. V was clipped by 4 bases and J by 8 bases, with 12 bases between them. Germline CDR1 and CDR2: SQVTM and ANQGSEA. CDR3 coding DNA: TGCAGCGTTGGAAGGGCCCAGGACACCATATATTTT. It encodes CSVGRAQDTIYF.

The chain recombines TRBV6-1 with TRBJ2-3; no clear D gene. CDR1 and CDR2 (germline): MNHNS, SASEGT. Trimming stripped 6 bases from V and 8 bases from J, with 15 bases between. This CDR3 is built from 13 residues. The CDR3 sequence is CASRTSGRGTQYF. The CDR3 DNA is TGTGCCAGCAGGACCTCAGGTAGAGGTACGCAGTATTTT.

The genes are TRBV4-1 and TRBJ2-7, with 10 bases aligning to TRBD1. V gave up 4 bases and J gave up 0 bases; unmatched junction bases: 6. This CDR3 comprises 16 residues. The germline CDR1 and CDR2 sequences are MGHRA and YSYEKL. In DNA, the CDR3 is TGCGCCAGCAGCCTGGCGACAGGGGGCTTCTCCTACGAGCAGTACTTC. It translates to CASSLATGGFSYEQYF.